A selection of T cell receptor beta chains follows, all from one sample in a study of T cells in localized non-small cell lung cancer. This table comes from immunoSEQ multiplex PCR, and its TCRdb copy is limited to in-frame clones, with some not included. Of tens of thousands of clones detected, 75% to 95% appear once; the ten largest clones hold around 3.9%. The specimen comprised peripheral blood, sampled before any cancer treatment. The receptors here all came from an older female donor with stage II squamous cell lung carcinoma. Both conserved end residues are part of each CDR3.

CASSLRAGKETEAFF 15 TRBJ1-1 TRBV5-1
CASSLVGDYSYEQYF 15 TRBJ2-7 TRBV5-1
CSVCVENTDTQYF 13 TRBJ2-3 TRBV29-1
CSAPLQGSGYTF 12 TRBJ1-2 TRBV29-1
CASSTTSGGSVVTGELFF 18 TRBJ2-2 TRBV27
CASSLLGGDHSYEQYF 16 TRBJ2-7 TRBV5-1
CASSYSKYTEAFF 13 TRBJ1-1 TRBV6-5
CASSSGTGAGYTF 13 TRBJ1-2 TRBV19
CASRRPKSDGTYEQYF 16 TRBJ2-7 TRBV11-2
CASRYGTGGTYEQYF 15 TRBJ2-7 TRBV27
CASSQDRPRFGNQPQHF 17 TRBJ1-5 TRBV27
CATHGTGVSYEQYF 14 TRBJ2-7 TRBV6-6
CASSSAPRQGYTF 13 TRBJ1-2 TRBV11-2
CASSQTGTGGEQYF 14 TRBJ2-7 TRBV4-1
CASSQDQGDYGYTF 14 TRBJ1-2 TRBV28
CASSALRETQYF 12 TRBJ2-5 TRBV2
CASSQEQGRNEAFF 14 TRBJ1-1 TRBV4-3
CASSRDRGRTEAFF 14 TRBJ1-1 TRBV11-3
CAWSVTNYGYTF 12 TRBJ1-2 TRBV30
CASGGGRSSYNSPLHF 16 TRBJ1-6 TRBV9
CASSYSRLVQETQYF 15 TRBJ2-5 TRBV6-6
CASSLAPTGFNSPLHF 16 TRBJ1-6 TRBV5-5
CASSPGWTQYF 11 TRBJ2-5 TRBV7-2
CASSLLFGGYTF 12 TRBJ1-2 TRBV28
CASVPYYGVNYGYTF 15 TRBJ1-2 TRBV2
CASSTPLPRSTEAFF 15 TRBJ1-1 TRBV19
CASSIGSTDTQYF 13 TRBJ2-3 TRBV19
CASSYSVPKAEAFF 14 TRBJ1-1 TRBV6-5
CASSLTVPNSYNEQFF 16 TRBJ2-1 TRBV7-3
CASSKWTGVNSPLHF 15 TRBJ1-6 TRBV6-1
CASSLYGGGWADTQYF 16 TRBJ2-3 TRBV5-8
CASSFGDRSTDTQYF 15 TRBJ2-3 TRBV28
CASSLMVEDTEAFF 14 TRBJ1-1 TRBV7-3
CASSLRTSWAGGADTQYF 18 TRBJ2-3 TRBV7-9
CASSPSGDTYEQYF 14 TRBJ2-7 TRBV14
CASSHLRQGKGNTEAFF 17 TRBJ1-1 TRBV7-8
CASTPGPYRQPQHF 14 TRBJ1-5 TRBV28
CASSQLAGEDTQYF 14 TRBJ2-3 TRBV4-3
CASSVGGTELDTQYF 15 TRBJ2-3 TRBV9
CASVSPNVRNTIYF 14 TRBJ1-3 TRBV10-1
CASSSDPYEQYF 12 TRBJ2-7 TRBV5-1
CASSPEAGKYQPQHF 15 TRBJ1-5 TRBV5-1
CAVFGQESSGNTIYF 15 TRBJ1-3 TRBV10-3
CASSLVAGGYNEQFF 15 TRBJ2-1 TRBV7-9
CASSPDGNTEAFF 13 TRBJ1-1 TRBV18
CASSIRGGDTQYF 13 TRBJ2-3 TRBV19
CASSLLDRQSTNYGYTF 17 TRBJ1-2 TRBV5-6
CASSQEEAEQFF 12 TRBJ2-1 TRBV14
CASSLSTYPTSDYGYTF 17 TRBJ1-2 TRBV28
CASSGAGGTDTQYF 14 TRBJ2-3 TRBV5-1
CAWSVSDYGYTF 12 TRBJ1-2 TRBV30
CASSQDWGTSGEETQYF 17 TRBJ2-5 TRBV14
CASSLRNGEETQYF 14 TRBJ2-5 TRBV7-2
CSAEAGETQYF 11 TRBJ2-5 TRBV20-1
CATSDDRSNEKLFF 14 TRBJ1-4 TRBV15
CASSPAGGPSYEQYF 15 TRBJ2-7 TRBV7-3
CASSLNTNTGELFF 14 TRBJ2-2 TRBV11-3